The clone carrying this T cell receptor beta chain came up many times. This specimen comes from a study of patients and donors after allogeneic stem cell transplantation. MiXCR, run by TCRdb on the RT-PCR reads, gives a single entry per CDR3 protein. The data show 40,000 to 45,000 distinct CDR3 sequences, roughly 30% seen once. The V end lost 4 bases, the J end lost 6 bases, and 19 bases lay between the germline ends. The germline gives CDR1 MGHRA, CDR2 YSYEKL. The CDR3 extends over 16 amino acids. The sequencing input was blood, either unsorted or a sorted T cell fraction (not recorded which). The TCR was taken from a human donor who was either an allogeneic HSCT recipient or a stem cell or donor lymphocyte infusion donor (not recorded which). It is not recorded whose cells these are; they may come from a transplant donor. This rearrangement joins TRBV4-1 to TRBJ2-4; D is ambiguous. The CDR3 protein is CASSPHLGFFANIQYF. The CDR3 coding sequence is TGCGCCAGCAGCCCCCACTTGGGGTTTTTCGCAAACATTCAGTACTTC.